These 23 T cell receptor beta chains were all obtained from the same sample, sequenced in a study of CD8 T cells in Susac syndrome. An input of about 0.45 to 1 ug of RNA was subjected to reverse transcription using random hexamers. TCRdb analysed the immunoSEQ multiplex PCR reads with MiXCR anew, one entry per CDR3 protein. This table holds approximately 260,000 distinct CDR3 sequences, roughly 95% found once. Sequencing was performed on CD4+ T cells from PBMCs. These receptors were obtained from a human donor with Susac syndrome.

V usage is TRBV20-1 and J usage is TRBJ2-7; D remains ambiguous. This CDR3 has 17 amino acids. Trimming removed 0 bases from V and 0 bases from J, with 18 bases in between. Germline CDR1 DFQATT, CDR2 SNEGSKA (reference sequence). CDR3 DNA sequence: TGCAGTGCTAGAGACCCCTGGGCACAAGGCCTCTCCTACGAGCAGTACTTC. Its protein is CSARDPWAQGLSYEQYF.

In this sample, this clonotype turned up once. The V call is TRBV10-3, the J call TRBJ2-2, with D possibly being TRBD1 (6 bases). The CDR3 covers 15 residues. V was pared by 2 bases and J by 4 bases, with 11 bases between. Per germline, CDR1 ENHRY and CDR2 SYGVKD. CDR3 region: CAISEEHRVTGELFF. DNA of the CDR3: TGTGCCATCAGTGAGGAGCACAGGGTCACCGGGGAGCTGTTTTTT.

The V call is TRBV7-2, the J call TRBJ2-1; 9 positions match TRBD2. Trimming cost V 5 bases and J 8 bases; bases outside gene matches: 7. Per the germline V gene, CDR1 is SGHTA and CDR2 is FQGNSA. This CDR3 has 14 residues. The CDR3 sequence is CASSPPGLAHEQFF. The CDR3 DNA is TGTGCCAGCAGCCCTCCGGGACTAGCCCATGAGCAGTTCTTC.

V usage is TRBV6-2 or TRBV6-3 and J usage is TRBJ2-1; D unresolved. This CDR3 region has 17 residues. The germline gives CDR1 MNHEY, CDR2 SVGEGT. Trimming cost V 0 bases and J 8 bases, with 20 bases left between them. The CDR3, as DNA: TGTGCCAGCAGTTACTCTTTAGGTTATGGGTATGGCGATGAGCAGTTCTTC. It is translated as CASSYSLGYGYGDEQFF.

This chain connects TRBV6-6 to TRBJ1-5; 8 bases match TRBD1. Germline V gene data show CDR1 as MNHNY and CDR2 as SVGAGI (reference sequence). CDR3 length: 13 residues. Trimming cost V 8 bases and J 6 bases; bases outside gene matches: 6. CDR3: CASCGQGGQPQHF. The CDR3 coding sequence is TGTGCCAGCTGCGGACAGGGAGGTCAGCCCCAGCATTTT.

In DNA form, the CDR3 reads TGCAGCGGACAGGGTCTCGGGAACTATGGCTACACCTTC. Translation: CSGQGLGNYGYTF. The chain is built from TRBV29-1 and TRBJ1-2, with 7 bases that match TRBD1. The germline V gene has CDR1 SQVTM and CDR2 ANQGSEA. The junction had 7 bases not matched to a gene; V was cut back by 7 bases and J by 2 bases. The CDR3 is made up of 13 amino acids. The full variable domain, in which reference TRBV29-1 and TRBJ1-2 provide the parts outside the CDR3, is SAVISQKPSRDICQRGTSLTIQCQVDSQVTMMFWYRQQPGQSLTLIATANQGSEATYESGFVIDKFPISRPNLTFSTLTVSNMSPEDSSIYLCSGQGLGNYGYTFGSGTRLTVV.

The CDR3 spells CASSYSGRDNEQFF. The CDR3 bases are TGTGCCAGCAGTTACAGCGGGAGGGACAATGAGCAGTTCTTC. The V and J genes are TRBV6-6 and TRBJ2-1; 10 bases fit TRBD2. This CDR3 comprises 14 residues. Germline CDR1 MNHNY, CDR2 SVGAGI (reference sequence). The J segment lost 5 bases and the V segment lost 2 bases, leaving 0 bases of the junction unmatched.

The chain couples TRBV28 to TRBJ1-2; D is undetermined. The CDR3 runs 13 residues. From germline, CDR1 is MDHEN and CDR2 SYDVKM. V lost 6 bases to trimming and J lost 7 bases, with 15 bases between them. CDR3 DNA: TGTGCCAGCAGCTCGGGCCCAAAGAGTGGCTACACCTTC. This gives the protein CASSSGPKSGYTF.

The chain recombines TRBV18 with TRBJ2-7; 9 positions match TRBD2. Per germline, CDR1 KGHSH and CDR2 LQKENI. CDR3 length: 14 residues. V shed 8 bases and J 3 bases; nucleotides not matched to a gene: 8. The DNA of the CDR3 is TGTGCCAGCACCCTAGCGGGAAGGGGCTACGAGCAGTACTTC. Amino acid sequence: CASTLAGRGYEQYF. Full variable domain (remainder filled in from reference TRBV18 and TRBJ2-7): NAGVMQNPRHLVRRRGQEARLRCSPMKGHSHVYWYRQLPEEGLKFMVYLQKENIIDESGMPKERFSAEFPKEGPSILRIQQVVRGDSAAYFCASTLAGRGYEQYFGPGTRLTVT.

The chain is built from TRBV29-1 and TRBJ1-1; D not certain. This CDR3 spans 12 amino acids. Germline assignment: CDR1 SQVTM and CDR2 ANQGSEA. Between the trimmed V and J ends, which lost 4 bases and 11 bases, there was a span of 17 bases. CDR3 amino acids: CSVVKTFSLAFF. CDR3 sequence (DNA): TGCAGCGTTGTAAAGACATTCTCTTTGGCTTTCTTT.

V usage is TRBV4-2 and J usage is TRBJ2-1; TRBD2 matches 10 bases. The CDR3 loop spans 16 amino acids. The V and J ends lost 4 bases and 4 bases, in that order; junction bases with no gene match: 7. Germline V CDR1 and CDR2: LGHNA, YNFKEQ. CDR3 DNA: TGTGCCAGCAGCCTGGGTTGGACTAGCGGTTACAATGAGCAGTTCTTC. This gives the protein CASSLGWTSGYNEQFF.

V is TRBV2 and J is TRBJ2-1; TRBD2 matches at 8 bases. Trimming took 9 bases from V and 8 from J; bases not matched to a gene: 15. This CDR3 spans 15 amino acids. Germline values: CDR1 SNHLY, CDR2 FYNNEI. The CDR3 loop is CASSSPGREAYEQFF. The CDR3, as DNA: TGTGCCAGTTCTTCCCCCGGGCGGGAGGCCTATGAGCAGTTCTTC.

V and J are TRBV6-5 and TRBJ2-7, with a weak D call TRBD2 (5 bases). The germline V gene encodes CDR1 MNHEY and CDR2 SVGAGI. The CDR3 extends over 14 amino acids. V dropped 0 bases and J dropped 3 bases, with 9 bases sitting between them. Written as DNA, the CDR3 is TGTGCCAGCAGTTACTCTAGTGGGAGCTACGAGCAGTACTTC. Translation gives CASSYSSGSYEQYF.

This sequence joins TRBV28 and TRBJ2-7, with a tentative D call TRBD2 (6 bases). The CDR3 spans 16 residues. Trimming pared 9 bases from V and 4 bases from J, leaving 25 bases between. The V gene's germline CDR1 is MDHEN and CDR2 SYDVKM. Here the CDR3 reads CASPPSKGGTVYEQYF. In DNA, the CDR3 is TGTGCCAGTCCCCCCAGTAAGGGCGGGACTGTTTACGAGCAGTACTTC.

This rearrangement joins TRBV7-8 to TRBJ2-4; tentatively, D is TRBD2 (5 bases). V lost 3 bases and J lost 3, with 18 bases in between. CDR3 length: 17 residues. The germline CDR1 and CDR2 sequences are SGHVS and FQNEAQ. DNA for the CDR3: TGTGCCAGCAGCTTCACAGCCTACGAGAGCGGCAAAAACATTCAGTACTTC. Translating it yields CASSFTAYESGKNIQYF.

The CDR3 nucleotides read TGTGCCAGCAGATTGACAGGGAAGCATGGCTACACCTTC. This translates into CASRLTGKHGYTF. The rearrangement links TRBV2 to TRBJ1-2; 7 nucleotides match TRBD1. J lost 6 bases, V lost 6 bases, and 7 bases had no gene match. The CDR3 length is 13 residues. Germline CDR1 and CDR2: SNHLY and FYNNEI.

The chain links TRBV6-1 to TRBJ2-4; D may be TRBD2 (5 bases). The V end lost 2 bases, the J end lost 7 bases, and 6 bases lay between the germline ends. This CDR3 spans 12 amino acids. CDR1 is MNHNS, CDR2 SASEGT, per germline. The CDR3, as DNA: TGTGCCAGCAGTGAACTAGCTAACATTCAGTACTTC. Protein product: CASSELANIQYF.

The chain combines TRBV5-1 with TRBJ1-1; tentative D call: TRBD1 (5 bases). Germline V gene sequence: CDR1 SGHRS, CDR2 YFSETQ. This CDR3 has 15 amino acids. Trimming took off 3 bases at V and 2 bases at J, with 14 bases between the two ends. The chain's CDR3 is CASSSMGGSNTEAFF. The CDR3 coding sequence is TGCGCCAGCAGCTCAATGGGGGGGAGCAACACTGAAGCTTTCTTT.

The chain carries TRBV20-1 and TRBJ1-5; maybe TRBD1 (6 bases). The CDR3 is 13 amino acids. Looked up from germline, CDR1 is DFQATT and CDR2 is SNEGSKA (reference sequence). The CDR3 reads CSGRGGPNQPQHF. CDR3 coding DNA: TGCAGCGGCCGAGGGGGACCCAATCAGCCCCAGCATTTT.

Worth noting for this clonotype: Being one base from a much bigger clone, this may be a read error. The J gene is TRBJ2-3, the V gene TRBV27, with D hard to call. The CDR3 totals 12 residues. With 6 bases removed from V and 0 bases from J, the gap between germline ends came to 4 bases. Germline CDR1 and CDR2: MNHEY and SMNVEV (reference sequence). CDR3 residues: CASRPSTDTQYF. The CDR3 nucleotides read TGTGCCAGCAGACCTAGCACAGATACGCAGTATTTT.

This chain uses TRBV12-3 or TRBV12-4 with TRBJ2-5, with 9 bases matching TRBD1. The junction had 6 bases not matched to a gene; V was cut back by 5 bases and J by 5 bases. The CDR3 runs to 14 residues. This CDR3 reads CASSKGQGFETQYF. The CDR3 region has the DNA TGTGCCAGCAGTAAGGGACAGGGATTCGAGACCCAGTACTTC.

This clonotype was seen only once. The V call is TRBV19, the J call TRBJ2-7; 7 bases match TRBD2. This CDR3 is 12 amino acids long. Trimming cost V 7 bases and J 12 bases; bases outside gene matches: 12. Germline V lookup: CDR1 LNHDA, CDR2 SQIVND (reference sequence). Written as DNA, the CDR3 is TGTGCCAGTAATGGGCCGGGAGGAAGTATGTACTTC. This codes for CASNGPGGSMYF.

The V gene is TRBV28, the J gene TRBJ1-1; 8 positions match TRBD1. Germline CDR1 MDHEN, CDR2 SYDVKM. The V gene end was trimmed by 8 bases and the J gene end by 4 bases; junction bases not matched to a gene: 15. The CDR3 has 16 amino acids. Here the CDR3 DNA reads TGTGCCAGCGTAAATCGGCCAGGGGGCTTCGGCACTGAAGCTTTCTTT. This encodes CASVNRPGGFGTEAFF.